This section outlines one T cell receptor (beta chain) sequence together with its context. Its antigen is currently not known. Per-nucleotide qualities are absent, and no much larger clonotype sits a single base away. For sequencing of the TCRbeta CDR3 region, genomic DNA was extracted from the sorted cells. The immunoSEQ Assay was used for sequencing of TCRbeta CDR3 regions. In its TCRdb copy, this immuneACCESS table keeps in-frame sequences only and misses some clones. Where compared with another copy, unresolved V genes explain less than half of these, and the others have no known cause. The sample yields some 66,000 clones; roughly four fifths were counted once. The ten largest clones take up about 2.5% of the sample. The data are from a study of OX40 agonist ivuxolimab in advanced cancers. About the full investigation: Ivuxolimab was a fully human IgG2 agonistic monoclonal antibody targeting the costimulatory receptor OX40 (CD134). The point of sequencing TCRbeta in the periphery was to test whether ivuxolimab changed TCR sequence diversity and drove clonal T-cell expansion. The paper covers the monotherapy dose-escalation part of the phase I ivuxolimab trial, which included N of about 56 patients. Patients were allowed to have had prior anti-PD-1, anti-PD-L1 or anti-CTLA-4 therapy, and 30% to 50% of the dose-escalation patients had previously received checkpoint inhibitors. Partial responses occurred in three dose-escalation patients: two with cutaneous melanoma and one with hepatocellular carcinoma. Of the 50 to 55 patients in dose escalation, about 20 had hepatocellular carcinoma, roughly 15 had melanoma, 9 had renal cell carcinoma and 9 had head and neck cancer. Intravenous ivuxolimab was administered to patients every 2 weeks at six dose levels: 0.01, 0.1, 0.3, 1.5, 3 and 10 mg/kg. The dose-escalation cohort was around 83% male with a mean age of approximately 60 years, ranging from roughly 20 to 80.

The trial excluded patients who had a history of autoimmune disease or who were on systemic immunosuppression. Peripheral blood for TCR sequencing was collected from all dose cohorts at baseline, on cycle 4 day 1, and on cycle 7 day 1. Samples were obtained from an open-label, multicenter, first-in-human phase I dose-escalation trial of ivuxolimab. Adults with locally advanced or metastatic melanoma, renal cell carcinoma, hepatocellular carcinoma or head and neck squamous cell carcinoma were enrolled in the trial. Before TCR sequencing, CD4+ and CD8+ T cells were separately sorted from peripheral blood. Based on the germline V gene (reference sequence), the CDR1 and CDR2 sequences are LNHDA and SQIVND. Trimming leaves V shorter by 3 bases and J shorter by 4 bases, with the junction holding 3 bases beyond the gene matches. From its cysteine to its phenylalanine, the CDR3 spans 15 amino acids. Just the 45-base CDR3 DNA is kept, in frame starting at base 1.

Here is what the overall study found, with its caveats: At doses from 0.1 to 3.0 mg/kg, clonal expansion was seen in both CD4+ and CD8+ blood T cells between baseline and week 6. In the 0.1-3.0 mg/kg groups, partial responders were among the patients with the lowest normalized peripheral clonal expansion, particularly in CD8+ T cells. Which antigens the clonally expanded peripheral T cells were specific for was not determined. After ivuxolimab, CD8+ T cells had more expanded clones than CD4+ T cells on average. Low levels of normalized T-cell clonal expansion were also seen in some patients who did not respond.

This sequence was found in an adult with an advanced solid tumor such as melanoma, head and neck, liver or kidney cancer. Here the sequenced sample was CD4+ or CD8+ T cells sorted from blood, taken in a trial of the OX40 agonist ivuxolimab. This receptor chain uses TRBV19 and TRBJ1-4; 9 nucleotides in the junction match TRBD1. The CDR3 protein is CASSIGDRDNEKLFF. The nucleotide sequence reads TGTGCCAGTAGTATCGGGGACAGGGATAATGAAAAACTGTTTTTT.